This T cell receptor (beta chain) was sequenced during a study of T cell repertoires in cytomegalovirus infection. Background on the study: CMV infection plus the matching HLA type was flagged by public TCR beta signatures.

CDR3 length equals 13 residues. The V and J ends lost 6 bases and 3 bases respectively, with 11 bases between them. Germline CDR1 reads MNHNS; CDR2 reads SASEGT. TCRdb processed the reads anew with MiXCR; each CDR3 protein has one entry. In the table there are a few hundred thousand distinct CDR3 sequences, roughly 17% of which are singletons. Study-wide points: There were carriers of CMV plus the relevant HLA, and cumulative public TCR beta family frequency identified them. Across the ex vivo response, the dominant clonotypes were HLA-C-restricted CMV-specific TCR beta clonotypes.

This clonotype appeared a few times. The antigen remains undetermined. This chain uses TRBV6-1 with TRBJ1-1; D is unclear. Sequencing was done on a sample of PBMCs. The source of this sequence is a human donor in good health (CMV status not recorded). Some clones in this sample may be carry-over from other donors' samples. CDR3 residues: CASRRNLDTEAFF. In nucleotides, the CDR3 is TGTGCCAGCAGGAGGAACCTAGACACTGAAGCTTTCTTT.